This T cell receptor (beta chain) was sequenced in a study of blood T cell repertoires in COVID-19 (dated by TCRdb to about 2020). With regard to the full study: Collaborator samples came from the United States, Italy and Spain and covered acute and convalescent phases of COVID-19. Where available, HLA class I and class II types were taken from metadata supplied by the sample provider and were not determined by assay-based typing. The prospective study material was composed of cDNA or gDNA derived from T cells, B-cell-depleted T cells, or PBMCs. The dataset comprised deeply sampled blood TCRbeta repertoires from subjects exposed to, actively infected with, or recovered from COVID-19. The samples were drawn from two sources: the first 160 participants of the ongoing ImmuneRACE study, and 1,000 to 1,500 subjects contributed by 6 global collaborators. A de-identified subject ID, COVID-19 status, age in years and sex were almost always included in the sample metadata. A freely available public database, intended as a resource for researchers studying the immune response to SARS-CoV-2, is where the repertoires were released. What the study reported, not specific to this receptor: The quantity of clinical and demographic metadata differed by source and by participant and was supplied without curation.

A word on this clone: The antigen it recognizes is unknown. No quality values exist for individual bases; no much larger clone is one base distant.

In Seattle, one collaborating source enrolled patients while the infection was active and tracked those patients longitudinally over the course of disease. The collaborating institutions used their own protocols to collect whole blood in K2EDTA tubes. Collaborator samples were shipped for TCRbeta analysis as frozen whole blood, isolated PBMCs, or DNA extracted from either sample type. TCRbeta CDR3 regions were amplified from genomic DNA using the immunoSEQ Assay, a bias-controlled multiplex PCR. In the authors' own workflow: Nucleated cell counts per sample were estimated from amplification of reference gene primers within the assay. Sequence reads were collapsed and filtered to measure the absolute abundance of every unique TCRbeta CDR3 rearrangement. For each sample, productive Simpson clonality was calculated as the square root of Simpson's diversity index over productive rearrangements. TCRdb holds this immuneACCESS table with in-frame rearrangements only. Some clones are missing; in checked studies, unresolved V genes explain under half, and the rest has no known cause. The D gene and trimming were derived from the DNA, and the V and J assignments and clone size from that table. The sample includes just over 150,000 clones, with around 92% observed a single time. The ten biggest clones cover approximately 4.8% of the sample.

V is pared back by 0 bases and J by 0 bases, with 11 bases lying between the germline termini. The CDR3 spans 16 residues, from the cysteine through the phenylalanine. Only the CDR3 part of the read is kept: 48 bases, read in frame from the first base. From a lookup of the germline V gene, CDR1 and CDR2 are LGHNA and YNFKEQ. The sequencing sample was made of peripheral blood. In this chain, TRBV4-2 is recombined with TRBJ1-2; the D gene is perhaps TRBD1, from 5 matching bases. The clonotype was recovered from a young man with COVID-19, enrolled during active disease. DNA sequence: TGTGCCAGCAGCCAAGATAAGACAGCAGCTAACTATGGCTACACCTTC. Its amino acids are CASSQDKTAANYGYTF.